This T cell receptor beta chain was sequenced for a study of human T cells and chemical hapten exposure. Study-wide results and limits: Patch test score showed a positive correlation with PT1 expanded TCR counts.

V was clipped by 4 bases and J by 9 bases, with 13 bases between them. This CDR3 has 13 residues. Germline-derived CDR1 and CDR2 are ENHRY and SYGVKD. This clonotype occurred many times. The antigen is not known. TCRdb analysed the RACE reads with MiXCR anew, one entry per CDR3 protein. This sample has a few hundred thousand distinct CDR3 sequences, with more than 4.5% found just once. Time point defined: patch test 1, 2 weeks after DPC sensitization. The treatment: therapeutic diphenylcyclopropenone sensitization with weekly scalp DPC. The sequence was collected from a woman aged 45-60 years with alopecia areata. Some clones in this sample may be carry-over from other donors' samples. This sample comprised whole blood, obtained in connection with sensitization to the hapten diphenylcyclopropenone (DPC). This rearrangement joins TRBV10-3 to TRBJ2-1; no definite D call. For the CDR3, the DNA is TGTGCCATCAGTGCCCCCAGTGGCAGTGAGCAGTTCTTC. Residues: CAISAPSGSEQFF.